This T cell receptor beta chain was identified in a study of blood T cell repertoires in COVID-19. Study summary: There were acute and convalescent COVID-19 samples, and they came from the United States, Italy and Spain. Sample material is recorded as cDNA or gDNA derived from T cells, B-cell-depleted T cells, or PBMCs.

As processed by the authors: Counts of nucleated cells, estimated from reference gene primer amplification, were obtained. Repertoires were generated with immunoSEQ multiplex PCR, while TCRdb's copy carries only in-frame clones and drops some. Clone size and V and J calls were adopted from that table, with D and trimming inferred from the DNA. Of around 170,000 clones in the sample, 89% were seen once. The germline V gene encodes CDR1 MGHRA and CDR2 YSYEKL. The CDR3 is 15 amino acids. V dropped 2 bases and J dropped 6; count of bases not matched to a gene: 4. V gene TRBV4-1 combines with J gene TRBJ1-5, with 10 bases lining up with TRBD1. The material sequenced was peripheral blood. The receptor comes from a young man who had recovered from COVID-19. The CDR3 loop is CASSQRDRGGQPQHF. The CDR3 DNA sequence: TGCGCCAGCAGCCAAAGGGACAGGGGTGGTCAGCCCCAGCATTTT.